The source of this TCR beta chain is a study of tissue T cells after allogeneic stem cell transplantation. The assay was immunoSEQ multiplex PCR, and TCRdb's table has in-frame clones only and misses some. The data hold around 10,000 clones, with approximately 38% observed a single time. This clone has just a few counts. Mouse gene names apply. The read comes to an end 1 residue before the CDR3 does, leaving the germline J gene to fill in the end. Trimming stripped 8 bases from V and 0 bases from J, with 10 bases between. In germline, CDR1 is KGHPV, CDR2 FQNQEV (reference sequence). CDR3 length: 14 amino acids. Time point of the sample: mouse harvest day 7 after allogeneic transplant. The graft held 10^6 splenic CD5+ T cells and 10^7 T-cell-depleted bone marrow cells.

The chain uses TRBV26 and TRBJ1-4; possible D gene TRBD1, 5 bases. The source of this sequence is a female BALB/c mouse given C57BL/6 T cells with graft-versus-host disease after an allogeneic hematopoietic cell transplant. Sequenced sample: skin. The CDR3 sequence is CASGRQISNERLFF. The CDR3 bases that were read are TGTGCCAGCGGTCGACAGATTTCCAACGAAAGATTATTT.